Included here is one TCR beta chain sequence, with context. Germline values: CDR1 KGHSH, CDR2 LQKENI. V dropped 3 bases and J dropped 2 bases, with 11 bases sitting between them. CDR3 length equals 14 residues. These data originate in a study of blood T cell repertoires in COVID-19. Study-level information: The cDNA or gDNA used as material had been derived from T cells, B-cell-depleted T cells, or PBMCs.

Original processing methods: Amplification with reference gene primers provided the estimates of nucleated cell counts. This table comes from immunoSEQ multiplex PCR, and its TCRdb copy is limited to in-frame clones, with some not included. The V and J calls and clone size are taken from that table; D and trimming were inferred from the DNA. The data contain fewer than 200,000 clones, approximately 86% of them singletons. The sample comprised peripheral blood. This clonotype was obtained from a woman of 80 years or more with acute or convalescent COVID-19. The J gene is TRBJ2-7, the V gene TRBV18; D is perhaps TRBD1 (5 bases). The CDR3: CASSPLDTPYEQYF. The CDR3 nucleotides are TGTGCCAGCTCACCTTTGGACACTCCCTACGAGCAGTACTTC.